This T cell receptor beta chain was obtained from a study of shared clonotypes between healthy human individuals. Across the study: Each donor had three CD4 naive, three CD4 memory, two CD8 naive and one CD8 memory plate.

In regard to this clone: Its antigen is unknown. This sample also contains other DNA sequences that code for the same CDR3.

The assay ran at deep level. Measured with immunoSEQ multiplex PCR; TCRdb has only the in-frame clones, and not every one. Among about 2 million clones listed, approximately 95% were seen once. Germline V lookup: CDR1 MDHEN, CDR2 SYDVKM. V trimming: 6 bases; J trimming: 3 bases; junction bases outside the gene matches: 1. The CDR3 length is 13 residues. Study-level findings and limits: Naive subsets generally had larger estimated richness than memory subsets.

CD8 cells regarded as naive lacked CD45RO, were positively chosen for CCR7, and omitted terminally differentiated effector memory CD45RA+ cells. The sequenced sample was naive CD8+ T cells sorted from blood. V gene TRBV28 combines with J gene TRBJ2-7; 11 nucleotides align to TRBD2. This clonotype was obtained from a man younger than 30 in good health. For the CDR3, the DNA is TGTGCCAGCAGCCTAGCGGGAGGCTACGAGCAGTACTTC. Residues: CASSLAGGYEQYF.